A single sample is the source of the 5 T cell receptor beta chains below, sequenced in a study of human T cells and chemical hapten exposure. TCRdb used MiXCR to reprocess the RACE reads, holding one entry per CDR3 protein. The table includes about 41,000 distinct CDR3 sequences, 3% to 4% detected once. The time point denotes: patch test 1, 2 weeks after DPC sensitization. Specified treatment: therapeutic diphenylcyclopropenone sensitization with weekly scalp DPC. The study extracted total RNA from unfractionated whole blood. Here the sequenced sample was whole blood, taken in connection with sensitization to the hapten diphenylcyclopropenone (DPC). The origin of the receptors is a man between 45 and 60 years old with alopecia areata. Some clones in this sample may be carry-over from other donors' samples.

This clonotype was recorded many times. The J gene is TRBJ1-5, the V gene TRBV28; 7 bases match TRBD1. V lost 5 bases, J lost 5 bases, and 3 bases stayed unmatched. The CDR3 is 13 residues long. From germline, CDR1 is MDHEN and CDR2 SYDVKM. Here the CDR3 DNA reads TGTGCCAGCAGTCAACAGGGGTATCAGCCCCAGCATTTT. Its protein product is CASSQQGYQPQHF.

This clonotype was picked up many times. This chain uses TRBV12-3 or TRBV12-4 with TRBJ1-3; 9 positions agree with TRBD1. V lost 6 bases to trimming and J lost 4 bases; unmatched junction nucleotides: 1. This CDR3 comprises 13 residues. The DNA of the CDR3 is TGTGCCAGCAGACAGGGGGCCGGAAACACCATATATTTT. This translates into CASRQGAGNTIYF.

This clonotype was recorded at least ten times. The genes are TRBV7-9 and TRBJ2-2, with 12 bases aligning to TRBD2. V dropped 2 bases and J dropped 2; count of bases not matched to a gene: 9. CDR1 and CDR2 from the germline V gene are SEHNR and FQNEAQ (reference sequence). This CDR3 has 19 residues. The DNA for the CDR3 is TGTGCCAGCAGCTTAAGACCGTCGACTAGCGGGAGAAACACCGGGGAGCTGTTTTTT. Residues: CASSLRPSTSGRNTGELFF.

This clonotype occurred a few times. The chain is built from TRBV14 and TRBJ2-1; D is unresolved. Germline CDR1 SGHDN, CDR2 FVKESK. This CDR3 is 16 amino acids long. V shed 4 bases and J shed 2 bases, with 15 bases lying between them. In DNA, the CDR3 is TGTGCCAGCAGCCCGCAAGGCAGGACGACCTACAATGAGCAGTTCTTC. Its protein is CASSPQGRTTYNEQFF. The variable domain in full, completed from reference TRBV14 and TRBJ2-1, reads EAGVTQFPSHSVIEKGQTVTLRCDPISGHDNLYWYRRVMGKEIKFLLHFVKESKQDESGMPNNRFLAERTGGTYSTLKVQPAELEDSGVYFCASSPQGRTTYNEQFFGPGTRLTVL.

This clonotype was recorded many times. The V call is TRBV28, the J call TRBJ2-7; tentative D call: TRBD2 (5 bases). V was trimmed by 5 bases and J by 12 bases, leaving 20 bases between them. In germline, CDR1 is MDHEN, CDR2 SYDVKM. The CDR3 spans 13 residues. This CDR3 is CASSKTDSKVMYF. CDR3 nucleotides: TGTGCCAGCAGTAAAACGGACTCCAAAGTGATGTACTTC.